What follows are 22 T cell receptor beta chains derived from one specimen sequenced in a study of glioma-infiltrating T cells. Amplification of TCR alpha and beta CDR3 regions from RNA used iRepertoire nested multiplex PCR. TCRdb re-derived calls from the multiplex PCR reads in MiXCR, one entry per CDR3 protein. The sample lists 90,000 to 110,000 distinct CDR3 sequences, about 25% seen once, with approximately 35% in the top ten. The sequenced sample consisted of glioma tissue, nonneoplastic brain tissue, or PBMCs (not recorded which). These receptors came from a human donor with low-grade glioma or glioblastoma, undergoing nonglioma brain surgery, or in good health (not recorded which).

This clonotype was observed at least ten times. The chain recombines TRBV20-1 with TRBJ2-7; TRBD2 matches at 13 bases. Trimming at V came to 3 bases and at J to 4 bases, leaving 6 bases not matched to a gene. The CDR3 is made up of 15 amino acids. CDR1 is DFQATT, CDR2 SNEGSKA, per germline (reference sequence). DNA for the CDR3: TGCAGTGCTAGTACTAGCGGGAGGGCCACTTACGAGCAGTACTTC. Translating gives CSASTSGRATYEQYF.

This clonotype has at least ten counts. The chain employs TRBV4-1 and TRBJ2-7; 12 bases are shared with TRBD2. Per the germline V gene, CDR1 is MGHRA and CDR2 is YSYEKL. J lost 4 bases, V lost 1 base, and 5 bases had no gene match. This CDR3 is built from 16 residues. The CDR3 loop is CASSQARTSGGYEQYF. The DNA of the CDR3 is TGCGCCAGCAGCCAAGCAAGAACTAGCGGGGGGTACGAGCAGTACTTC.

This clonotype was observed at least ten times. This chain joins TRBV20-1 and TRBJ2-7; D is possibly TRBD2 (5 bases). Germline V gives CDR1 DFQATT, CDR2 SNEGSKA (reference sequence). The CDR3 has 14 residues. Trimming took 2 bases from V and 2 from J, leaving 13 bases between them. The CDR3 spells CSARFSDFPYEQYF. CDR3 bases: TGCAGTGCTAGATTCTCGGACTTCCCCTACGAGCAGTACTTC.

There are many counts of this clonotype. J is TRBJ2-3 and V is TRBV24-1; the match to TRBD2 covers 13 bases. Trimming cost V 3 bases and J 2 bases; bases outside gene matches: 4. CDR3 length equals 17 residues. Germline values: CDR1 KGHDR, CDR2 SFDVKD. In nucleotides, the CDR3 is TGTGCCACCAGTGATCCCGGACTAGCGGGAGTCACAGATACGCAGTATTTT. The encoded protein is CATSDPGLAGVTDTQYF.

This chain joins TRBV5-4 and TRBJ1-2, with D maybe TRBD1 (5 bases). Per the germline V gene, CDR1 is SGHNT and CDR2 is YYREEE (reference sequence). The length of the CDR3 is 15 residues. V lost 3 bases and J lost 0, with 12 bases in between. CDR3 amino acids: CASSSQAGSNYGYTF. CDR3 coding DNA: TGTGCCAGCAGCTCTCAAGCAGGGTCTAACTATGGCTACACCTTC.

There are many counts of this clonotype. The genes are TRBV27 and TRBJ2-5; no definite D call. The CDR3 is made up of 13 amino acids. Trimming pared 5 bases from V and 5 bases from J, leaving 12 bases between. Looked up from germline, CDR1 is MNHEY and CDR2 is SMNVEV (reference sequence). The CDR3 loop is CASSPPRRETQYF. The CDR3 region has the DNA TGTGCCAGCAGTCCCCCCCGTAGGGAGACCCAGTACTTC.

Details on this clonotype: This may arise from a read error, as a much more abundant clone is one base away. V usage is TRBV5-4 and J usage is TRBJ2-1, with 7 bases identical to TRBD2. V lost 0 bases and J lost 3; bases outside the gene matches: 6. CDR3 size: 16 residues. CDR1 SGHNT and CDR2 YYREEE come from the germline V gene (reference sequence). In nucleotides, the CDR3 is TGTGCCAGCAGCTTGGGGGGGGGAGGTTACTACAATGAGCAGTTCTTC. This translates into CASSLGGGGYYNEQFF.

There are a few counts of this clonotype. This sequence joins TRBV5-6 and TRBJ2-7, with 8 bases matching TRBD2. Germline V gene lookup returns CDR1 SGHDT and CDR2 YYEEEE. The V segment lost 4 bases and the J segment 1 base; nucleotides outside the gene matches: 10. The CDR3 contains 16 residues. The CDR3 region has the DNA TGTGCCAGCAGCCCGGGCTGGCGGGGGGTTTCCTACGAGCAGTACTTC. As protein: CASSPGWRGVSYEQYF.

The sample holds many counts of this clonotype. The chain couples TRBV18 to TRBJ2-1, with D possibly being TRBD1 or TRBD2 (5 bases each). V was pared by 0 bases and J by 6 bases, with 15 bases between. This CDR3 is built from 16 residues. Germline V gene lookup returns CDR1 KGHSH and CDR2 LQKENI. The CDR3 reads CASSPPGQGVANEQFF. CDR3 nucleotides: TGTGCCAGCTCACCACCGGGCCAGGGAGTGGCCAATGAGCAGTTCTTC.

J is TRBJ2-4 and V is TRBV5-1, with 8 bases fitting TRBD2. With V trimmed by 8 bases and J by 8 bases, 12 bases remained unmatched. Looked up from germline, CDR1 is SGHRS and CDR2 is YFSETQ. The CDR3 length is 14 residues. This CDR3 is CASRREGFEYIQYF. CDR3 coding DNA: TGCGCCAGTAGACGGGAGGGATTTGAGTACATTCAGTACTTC.

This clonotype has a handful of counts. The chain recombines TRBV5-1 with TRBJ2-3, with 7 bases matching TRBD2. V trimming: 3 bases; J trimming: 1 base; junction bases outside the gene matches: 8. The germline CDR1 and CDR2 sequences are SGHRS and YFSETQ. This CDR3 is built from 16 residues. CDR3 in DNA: TGCGCCAGCAGCTCGCTCTCGGGGGGAGGCACAGATACGCAGTATTTT. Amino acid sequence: CASSSLSGGGTDTQYF.

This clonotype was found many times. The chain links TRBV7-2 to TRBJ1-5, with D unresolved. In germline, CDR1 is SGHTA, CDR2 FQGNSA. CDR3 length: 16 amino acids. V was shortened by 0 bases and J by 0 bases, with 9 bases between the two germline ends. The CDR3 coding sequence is TGTGCCAGCAGCTTAGCGTGGGGTTATAGCAATCAGCCCCAGCATTTT. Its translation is CASSLAWGYSNQPQHF.

CDR3 protein: CASRNGTGYYEQYF. The CDR3 nucleotides read TGTGCCAGCAGGAACGGGACAGGGTACTACGAGCAGTACTTC. The chain has TRBV7-2 and TRBJ2-7; 9 bases map to TRBD1. CDR3 size: 14 residues. The J segment lost 3 bases and the V segment lost 6 bases, leaving 6 bases of the junction unmatched. CDR1 and CDR2 (germline): SGHTA, FQGNSA.

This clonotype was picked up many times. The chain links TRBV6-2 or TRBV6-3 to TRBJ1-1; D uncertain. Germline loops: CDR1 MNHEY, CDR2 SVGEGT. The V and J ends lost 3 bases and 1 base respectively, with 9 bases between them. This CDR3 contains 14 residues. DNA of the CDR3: TGTGCCAGCAGTTATACAGTTACGAACACTGAAGCTTTCTTT. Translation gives CASSYTVTNTEAFF.

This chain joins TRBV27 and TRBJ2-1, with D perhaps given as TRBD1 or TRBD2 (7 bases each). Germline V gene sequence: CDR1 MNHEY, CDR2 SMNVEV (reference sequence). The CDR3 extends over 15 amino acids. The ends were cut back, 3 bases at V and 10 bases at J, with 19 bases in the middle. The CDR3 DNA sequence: TGTGCCAGCAGTTTCCAGGGGGGGGGGGATGACGAGCAGTTCTTC. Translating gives CASSFQGGGDDEQFF.

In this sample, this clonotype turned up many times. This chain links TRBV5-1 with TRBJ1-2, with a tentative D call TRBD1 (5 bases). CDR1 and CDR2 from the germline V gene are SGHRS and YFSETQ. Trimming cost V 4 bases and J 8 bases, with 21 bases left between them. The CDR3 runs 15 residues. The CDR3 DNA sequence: TGCGCCAGCAGCGTTCGGGAGGGGTCAAGTGGGGGCTACACCTTC. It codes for CASSVREGSSGGYTF.

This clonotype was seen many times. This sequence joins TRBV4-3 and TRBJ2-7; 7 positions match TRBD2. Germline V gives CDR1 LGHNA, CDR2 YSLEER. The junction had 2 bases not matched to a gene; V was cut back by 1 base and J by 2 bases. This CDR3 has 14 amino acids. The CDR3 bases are TGCGCCAGCAGCCAAGGACTAGCAACCTACGAGCAGTACTTC. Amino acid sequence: CASSQGLATYEQYF.

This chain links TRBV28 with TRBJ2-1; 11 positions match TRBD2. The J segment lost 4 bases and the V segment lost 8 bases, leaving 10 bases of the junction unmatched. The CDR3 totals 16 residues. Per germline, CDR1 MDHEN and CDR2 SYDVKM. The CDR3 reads CASGSRGTSGYNEQFF. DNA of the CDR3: TGTGCCAGCGGTTCCCGCGGGACTAGCGGATACAATGAGCAGTTCTTC.

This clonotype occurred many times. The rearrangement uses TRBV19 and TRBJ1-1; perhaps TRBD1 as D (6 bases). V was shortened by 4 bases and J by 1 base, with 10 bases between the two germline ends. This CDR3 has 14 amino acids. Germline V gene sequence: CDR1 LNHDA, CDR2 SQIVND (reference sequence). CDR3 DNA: TGTGCCAGTAGTAAGGGGGTCTCGAACACTGAAGCTTTCTTT. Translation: CASSKGVSNTEAFF.

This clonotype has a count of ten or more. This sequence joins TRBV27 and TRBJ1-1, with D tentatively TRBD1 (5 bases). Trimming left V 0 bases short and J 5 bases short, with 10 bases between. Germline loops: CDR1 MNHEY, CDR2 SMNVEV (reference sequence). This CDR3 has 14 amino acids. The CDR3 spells CASSLSGRGTEAFF. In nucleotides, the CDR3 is TGTGCCAGCAGTTTATCGGGTAGGGGTACTGAAGCTTTCTTT.

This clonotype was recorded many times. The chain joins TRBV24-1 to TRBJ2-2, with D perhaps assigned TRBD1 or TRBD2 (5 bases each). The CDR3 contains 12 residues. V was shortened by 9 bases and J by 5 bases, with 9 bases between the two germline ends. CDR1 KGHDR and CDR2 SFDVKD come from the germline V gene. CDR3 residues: CATEGQTGELFF. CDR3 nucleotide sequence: TGTGCCACCGAGGGGCAAACCGGGGAGCTGTTTTTT.

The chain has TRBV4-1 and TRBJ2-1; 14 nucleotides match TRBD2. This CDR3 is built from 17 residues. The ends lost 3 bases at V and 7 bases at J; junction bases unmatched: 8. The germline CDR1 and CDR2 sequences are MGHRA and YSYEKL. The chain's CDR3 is CASSQTPGLAGGNEQFF. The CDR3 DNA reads TGCGCCAGCAGCCAGACACCCGGACTAGCGGGAGGAAATGAGCAGTTCTTC.